What follows are 17 T cell receptor beta chains derived from one specimen sequenced in a study of T-cell memory formation after mild COVID-19. TCRdb processed the 5' RACE reads anew with MiXCR; each CDR3 protein has one entry. The sample comprises nearly 110,000 distinct CDR3 sequences, more than 15% of which are singletons, and 25% to 35% rests with the top ten. The material sequenced was PBMCs or a T cell subset sorted from them (not recorded which). The receptors shown here come from an adult woman who had mild COVID-19 (a few samples of this study predate the infection). Cell type and time point are not known.

This sequence joins TRBV29-1 and TRBJ1-1, with no clear D. The germline V and J ends were trimmed by 1 base and 10 bases, with 10 bases remaining between them. The CDR3 has 11 residues. Germline CDR1 reads SQVTM; CDR2 reads ANQGSEA. The CDR3 DNA is TGCAGCGTTGAAGTTAACTTGGGAGCTTTCTTT. It translates to CSVEVNLGAFF.

This clonotype has only a few counts. J is TRBJ1-1 and V is TRBV4-2, with D unclear. CDR3 length equals 17 residues. Germline CDR1 is LGHNA and CDR2 is YNFKEQ. V lost 7 bases and J lost 0, with 21 bases in between. The CDR3 bases are TGTGCCAGCACTAATCTCGGGCGGATTACCCTGAACACTGAAGCTTTCTTT. Translated: CASTNLGRITLNTEAFF.

The chain couples TRBV20-1 to TRBJ2-3; 7 bases agree with TRBD1. V lost 6 bases, J lost 2 bases, and 8 bases stayed unmatched. CDR3 length equals 14 residues. Germline V gene sequence: CDR1 DFQATT, CDR2 SNEGSKA (reference sequence). This CDR3 is CSAKGQIHTDTQYF. The CDR3 DNA is TGCAGTGCCAAGGGACAGATTCACACAGATACGCAGTATTTT.

This clonotype was detected ten times or more. This chain links TRBV12-3 or TRBV12-4 with TRBJ2-2; the D is unclear. This CDR3 has 13 residues. V lost 5 bases to trimming and J lost 5 bases, with 9 bases between them. The CDR3 nucleotides are TGTGCCAGCAGTCCCGATAGAACCGGGGAGCTGTTTTTT. This codes for CASSPDRTGELFF.

The chain couples TRBV2 to TRBJ2-1; 9 positions match TRBD1. The V gene's germline CDR1 is SNHLY and CDR2 FYNNEI. This CDR3 is built from 12 residues. Trimming removed 5 bases from V and 8 bases from J; junction bases left unmatched: 1. This CDR3 reads CASSRQGDEQFF. CDR3 DNA: TGTGCCAGCAGTCGACAGGGGGATGAGCAGTTCTTC.

The sample holds a few counts of this clonotype. V usage is TRBV6-5 and J usage is TRBJ1-3; D is ambiguous. Trimming cost V 6 bases and J 0 bases, with 9 bases left between them. Germline V gives CDR1 MNHEY, CDR2 SVGAGI. The CDR3 totals 14 residues. The CDR3 DNA reads TGTGCCAGCAGCTCCAGAGACTCTGGAAACACCATATATTTT. Its translation is CASSSRDSGNTIYF.

Notes on this clonotype: Its ends do not fully match the called genes, so a read error is possible. The rearrangement uses TRBV7-8 and TRBJ1-2; D is possibly TRBD1 (5 bases). The CDR3 is 12 amino acids. Germline CDR1 and CDR2: SGHVS and FQNEAQ. CDR3: CASSPTKGPDYF. The CDR3 nucleotides are TGTGCCAGCAGCCCCACCAAGGGACCGGATTACTTC.

A single count supports this clonotype. The CDR3 DNA is TGCGCCAGCAGCCAAGATCGATTTCCCTTAACTAGCGGACACAATGAGCAGTTCTTC. Translating gives CASSQDRFPLTSGHNEQFF. V is TRBV4-3 and J is TRBJ2-1; TRBD2 aligns across 8 bases. This CDR3 contains 19 residues. J was trimmed by 5 bases and V by 0 bases; bases with no gene match: 15. CDR1 and CDR2 (germline): LGHNA, YSLEER.

A few counts support this clonotype. The CDR3, as DNA: TGTGCCAGCAGTTTATCTTCTTCAGAGGAGACGTACTTC. Protein product: CASSLSSSEETYF. This chain connects TRBV27 to TRBJ2-7; D gene uncertain. V was clipped by 0 bases and J by 12 bases, with 15 bases between them. The CDR3 runs 13 residues. The germline V gene encodes CDR1 MNHEY and CDR2 SMNVEV (reference sequence).

This clonotype was seen only a few times. The J gene is TRBJ2-1, the V gene TRBV10-3; 8 bases fit TRBD1. Trimming cost V 4 bases and J 3 bases; bases outside gene matches: 8. The CDR3 has 16 residues. Per the germline V gene, CDR1 is ENHRY and CDR2 is SYGVKD. The CDR3 bases are TGTGCCATCAGTGTCGCGGCAGGGGGCTTCTACAATGAGCAGTTCTTC. Its translation: CAISVAAGGFYNEQFF.

This clonotype occurred a few times. This sequence joins TRBV5-1 and TRBJ2-7; weak D call: TRBD1 (6 bases). Trimming removed 4 bases from V and 2 bases from J, with 16 bases in between. The CDR3 is made up of 15 amino acids. Germline-derived CDR1 and CDR2 are SGHRS and YFSETQ. The CDR3 region has the DNA TGCGCCAGCAGCCCGGGCCTGGACAGAGCCTACGAGCAGTACTTC. It is translated as CASSPGLDRAYEQYF.

In this sample, this clonotype turned up a few times. The chain carries TRBV12-3 or TRBV12-4 and TRBJ1-2; no clear D gene. The CDR3 length is 16 residues. Trimming took off 3 bases at V and 0 bases at J, with 14 bases between the two ends. In DNA form, the CDR3 reads TGTGCCAGCAGTTTGTCTGGCAGGCGTACTAACTATGGCTACACCTTC. Its protein is CASSLSGRRTNYGYTF.

The table lists this clonotype with a few counts. The chain employs TRBV19 and TRBJ2-5; weak D call: TRBD1 (5 bases). The CDR3 loop spans 12 amino acids. Trimming pared 9 bases from V and 6 bases from J, leaving 14 bases between. CDR1 and CDR2 from the germline V gene are LNHDA and SQIVND (reference sequence). The DNA for the CDR3 is TGTGCCAGCAGGGATCCGCGACAGACCCAGTACTTC. As protein: CASRDPRQTQYF.

In DNA form, the CDR3 reads TGCAGTGCTAGAGGGGAGACTAGCGGCACAGATACGCAGTATTTT. Its protein product is CSARGETSGTDTQYF. V gene TRBV20-1 combines with J gene TRBJ2-3, with TRBD2 matching over 8 bases. This CDR3 is built from 15 residues. CDR1 and CDR2 from the germline V gene are DFQATT and SNEGSKA (reference sequence). The ends lost 1 base at V and 1 base at J; junction bases unmatched: 4.

This clonotype was seen a few times. The chain has TRBV2 and TRBJ2-1; no clear D. V was shortened by 8 bases and J by 0 bases, with 17 bases between the two germline ends. This CDR3 comprises 16 residues. Germline CDR1 is SNHLY and CDR2 is FYNNEI. The CDR3 DNA reads TGTGCCAGCCGCGTCAGCAGCCCAAGCTCCTACAATGAGCAGTTCTTC. Translated, it gives CASRVSSPSSYNEQFF.

This clonotype was picked up a small number of times. The chain employs TRBV7-9 and TRBJ1-6; 8 nucleotides align to TRBD1. V shed 4 bases, J shed 5 bases, and the junction held 7 bases outside the gene matches. There are 16 residues in the CDR3. In germline, CDR1 is SEHNR, CDR2 FQNEAQ (reference sequence). This CDR3 is CASSYLTGEHNSPLHF. CDR3 sequence (DNA): TGTGCCAGCAGCTATCTGACAGGGGAGCATAATTCACCCCTCCACTTT.

The rearrangement links TRBV12-3 or TRBV12-4 to TRBJ2-3, with D perhaps TRBD2 (5 bases). Trimming pared 5 bases from V and 0 bases from J, leaving 9 bases between. The CDR3 covers 14 residues. CDR3 DNA sequence: TGTGCCAGCAGTAGAGCGGCTAGCACAGATACGCAGTATTTT. This sequence encodes CASSRAASTDTQYF.